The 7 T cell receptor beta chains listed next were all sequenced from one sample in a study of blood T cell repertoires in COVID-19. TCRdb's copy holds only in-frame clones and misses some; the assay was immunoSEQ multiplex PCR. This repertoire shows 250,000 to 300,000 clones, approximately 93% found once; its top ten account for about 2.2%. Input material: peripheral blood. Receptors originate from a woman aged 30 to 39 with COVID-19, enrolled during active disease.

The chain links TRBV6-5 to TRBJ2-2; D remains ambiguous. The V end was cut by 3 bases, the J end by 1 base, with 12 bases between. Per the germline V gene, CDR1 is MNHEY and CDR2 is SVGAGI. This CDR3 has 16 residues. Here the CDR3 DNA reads TGTGCCAGCAGTTATCGGAGACTTCGGAACACCGGGGAGCTGTTTTTT. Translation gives CASSYRRLRNTGELFF.

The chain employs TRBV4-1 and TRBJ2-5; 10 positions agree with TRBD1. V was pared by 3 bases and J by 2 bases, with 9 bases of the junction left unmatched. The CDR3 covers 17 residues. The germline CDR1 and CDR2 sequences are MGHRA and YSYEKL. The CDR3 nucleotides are TGCGCCAGCAGCCAGACAGGGGGCGGAGAGGGGCAAGAGACCCAGTACTTC. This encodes CASSQTGGGEGQETQYF.

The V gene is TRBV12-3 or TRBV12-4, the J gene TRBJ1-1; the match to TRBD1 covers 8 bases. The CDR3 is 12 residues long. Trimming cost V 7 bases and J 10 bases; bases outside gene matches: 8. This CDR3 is CASNKDRAGAFF. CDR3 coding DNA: TGTGCCAGCAACAAGGACAGGGCGGGAGCTTTCTTT.

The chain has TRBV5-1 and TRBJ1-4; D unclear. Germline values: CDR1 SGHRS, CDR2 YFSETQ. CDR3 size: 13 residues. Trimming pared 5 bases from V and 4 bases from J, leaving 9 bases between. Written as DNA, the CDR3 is TGCGCCAGCAGGTCTACAGTTAATGAAAAACTGTTTTTT. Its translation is CASRSTVNEKLFF.

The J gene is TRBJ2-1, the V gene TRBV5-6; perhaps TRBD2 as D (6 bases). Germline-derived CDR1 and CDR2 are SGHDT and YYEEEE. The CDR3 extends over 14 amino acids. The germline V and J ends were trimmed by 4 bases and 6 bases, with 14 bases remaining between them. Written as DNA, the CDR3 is TGTGCCAGCAGCCCGGGGAGCGGGCTCAATGAGCAGTTCTTC. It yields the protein CASSPGSGLNEQFF.

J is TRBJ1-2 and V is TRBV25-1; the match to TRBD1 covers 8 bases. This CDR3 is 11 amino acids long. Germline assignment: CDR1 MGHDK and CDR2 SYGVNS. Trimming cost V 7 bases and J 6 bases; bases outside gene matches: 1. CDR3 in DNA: TGTGCCAGCACAGGGGGCGATGGCTACACCTTC. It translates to CASTGGDGYTF.

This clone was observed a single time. In nucleotides, the CDR3 is TGTGCCAGCAGCTTAGCGCCCGGGTCGGGTCAGCCCCAGCATTTT. Encoded protein: CASSLAPGSGQPQHF. The genes are TRBV7-6 and TRBJ1-5; D unresolved. The CDR3 totals 15 residues. CDR1 and CDR2 (germline): SGHVS, FNYEAQ. Trimming pared 0 bases from V and 6 bases from J, leaving 12 bases between.